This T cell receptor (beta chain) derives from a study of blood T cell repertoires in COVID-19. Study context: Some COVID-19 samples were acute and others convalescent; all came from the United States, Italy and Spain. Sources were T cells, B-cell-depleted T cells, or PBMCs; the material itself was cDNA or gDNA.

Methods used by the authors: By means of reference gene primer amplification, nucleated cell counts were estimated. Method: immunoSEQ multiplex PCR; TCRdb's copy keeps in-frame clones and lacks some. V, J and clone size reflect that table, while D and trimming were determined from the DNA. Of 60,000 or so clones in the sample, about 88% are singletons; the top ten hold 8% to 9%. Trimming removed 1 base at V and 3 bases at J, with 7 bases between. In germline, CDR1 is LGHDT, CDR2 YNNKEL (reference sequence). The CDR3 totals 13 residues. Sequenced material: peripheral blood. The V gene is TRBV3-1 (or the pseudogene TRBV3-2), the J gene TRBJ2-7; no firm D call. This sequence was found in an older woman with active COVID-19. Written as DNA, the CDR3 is TGTGCCAGCAGCCAAGGGCCGTTCTACGAGCAGTACTTC. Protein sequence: CASSQGPFYEQYF.